These 12 T cell receptor beta chains share one sample of origin, sequenced in a study of blood T cell repertoires in COVID-19. Assay used: immunoSEQ multiplex PCR; TCRdb lists only in-frame clones, some missing. The table has 70,000 to 100,000 clones, 80% to 90% seen once. Sequences were obtained from peripheral blood. These receptors originate from a human donor in a cohort sampled during active COVID-19.

The chain joins TRBV29-1 to TRBJ1-1; D is unresolved. The germline V gene encodes CDR1 SQVTM and CDR2 ANQGSEA. Trimming took off 3 bases at V and 8 bases at J, with 13 bases between the two ends. The CDR3 covers 12 residues. The CDR3 spells CSVEGLETEAFF. CDR3 DNA sequence: TGCAGCGTTGAGGGCCTGGAAACCGAAGCTTTCTTT.

This clone was counted a single time. The chain has TRBV10-3 and TRBJ2-3, with 16 bases matching TRBD2. The CDR3 sequence is 17 residues long. V was clipped by 6 bases and J by 0 bases; unmatched bases: 3. Per the germline V gene, CDR1 is ENHRY and CDR2 is SYGVKD. The CDR3 is CAIRGLAGGPSTDTQYF. CDR3 in DNA: TGTGCCATCAGGGGACTAGCGGGAGGGCCAAGCACAGATACGCAGTATTTT.

Of note for this clone: This sample also contains other DNA sequences that code for the same CDR3. This sequence joins TRBV3-1 (or the pseudogene TRBV3-2) and TRBJ1-2, with D possibly matching TRBD1 (5 bases). The CDR3 runs 12 residues. The germline gives CDR1 LGHDT, CDR2 YNNKEL (reference sequence). Trimming took 1 base from V and 7 from J, leaving 7 bases between them. The CDR3 is CASSQGRVGYTF. In DNA, the CDR3 is TGTGCCAGCAGCCAAGGCAGGGTTGGCTACACCTTC.

This chain uses TRBV6-6 with TRBJ1-5, with 8 nucleotides matching TRBD1. CDR3 length: 15 amino acids. Per germline, CDR1 MNHNY and CDR2 SVGAGI (reference sequence). Trimming cost V 2 bases and J 5 bases; bases outside gene matches: 5. CDR3 region: CASSYQGARDQPQHF. CDR3 sequence (DNA): TGTGCCAGCAGTTACCAGGGGGCGCGAGATCAGCCCCAGCATTTT.

The sample holds a few counts of this clone. The DNA of the CDR3 is TGTGCCAGCAGTACAGGGACAGGTATCTACGAGCAGTACTTC. It encodes CASSTGTGIYEQYF. The rearrangement links TRBV28 to TRBJ2-7; 8 positions agree with TRBD1. Germline lookup yields CDR1 MDHEN and CDR2 SYDVKM. J lost 3 bases, V lost 5 bases, and 6 bases had no gene match. This CDR3 comprises 14 residues.

This clone was observed once. The rearrangement joins TRBV12-3 or TRBV12-4 to TRBJ2-5; a possible D gene is TRBD1 (5 bases). CDR3 length equals 13 residues. Trimming pared 6 bases from V and 3 bases from J, leaving 11 bases between. The CDR3 is CASSQGTKETQYF. DNA of the CDR3: TGTGCCAGCAGCCAGGGTACTAAAGAGACCCAGTACTTC.

This chain connects TRBV4-2 to TRBJ2-5; D is uncertain. Between the trimmed V and J ends, which lost 1 base and 2 bases, there was a span of 8 bases. CDR3 length: 14 amino acids. Germline assignment: CDR1 LGHNA and CDR2 YNFKEQ. The CDR3 nucleotides are TGTGCCAGCAGCCAAGGGGCAGCTCAAGAGACCCAGTACTTC. This codes for CASSQGAAQETQYF.

In nucleotides, the CDR3 is TGTGCCAGCAGTGGGGGGACTAGACCCCAGCATTTT. This codes for CASSGGTRPQHF. The rearrangement joins TRBV2 to TRBJ1-5; possible D gene TRBD1, 5 bases. CDR1 and CDR2 (germline): SNHLY, FYNNEI. V was clipped by 4 bases and J by 10 bases, with 11 bases between them. The CDR3 extends over 12 amino acids.

The chain joins TRBV30 to TRBJ1-3, with TRBD1 matching 10 bases. Germline CDR1 GTSNPN, CDR2 SVGIG (reference sequence). J lost 0 bases, V lost 0 bases, and 11 bases had no gene match. CDR3 size: 19 residues. CDR3 in DNA: TGTGCCTGGAGTGTGAGGACAGGGGGGCACTTCATCTCTGGAAACACCATATATTTT. Protein product: CAWSVRTGGHFISGNTIYF.

V and J are TRBV6-6 and TRBJ2-5, with 8 bases fitting TRBD2. The CDR3 contains 16 residues. CDR1 and CDR2 from the germline V gene are MNHNY and SVGAGI (reference sequence). With 0 bases clipped from V and 6 bases from J, the junction kept 9 bases outside the gene matches. The CDR3: CASSYSTSGLPQTQYF. For the CDR3, the DNA is TGTGCCAGCAGTTACTCCACTAGCGGCCTTCCGCAGACCCAGTACTTC.

The CDR3 sequence: CASSLDRELDEQFF. CDR3 DNA: TGTGCCAGCAGCTTAGACCGGGAGCTGGATGAGCAGTTCTTC. The chain combines TRBV7-2 with TRBJ2-1; D might be TRBD2 (6 bases). CDR3 length: 14 residues. Trimming cost V 1 base and J 8 bases, with 12 bases left between them. CDR1 is SGHTA and CDR2 is FQGNSA in the germline V gene.

CDR3 loop: CASSPSAAQMETQYF. The CDR3 DNA reads TGTGCCAGCAGCCCAAGCGCCGCGCAGATGGAGACCCAGTACTTC. This chain joins TRBV7-3 and TRBJ2-5; D gene ambiguous. V lost 5 bases and J 5 bases, leaving 18 bases between the germline ends. Germline loops: CDR1 SGHTA, CDR2 FQGTGA. This CDR3 has 15 amino acids.